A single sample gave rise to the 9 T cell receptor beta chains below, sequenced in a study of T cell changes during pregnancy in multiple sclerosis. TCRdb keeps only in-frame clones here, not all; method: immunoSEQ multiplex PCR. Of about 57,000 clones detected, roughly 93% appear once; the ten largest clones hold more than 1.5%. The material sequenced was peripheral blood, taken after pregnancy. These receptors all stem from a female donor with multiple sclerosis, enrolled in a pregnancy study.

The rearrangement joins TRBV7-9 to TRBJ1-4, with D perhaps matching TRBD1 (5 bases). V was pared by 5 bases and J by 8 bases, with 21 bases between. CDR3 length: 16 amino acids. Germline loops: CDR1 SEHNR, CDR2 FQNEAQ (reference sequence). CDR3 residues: CASSQNGYKKGEKLFF. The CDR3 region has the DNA TGTGCCAGCAGCCAAAACGGTTACAAAAAGGGGGAAAAACTGTTTTTT. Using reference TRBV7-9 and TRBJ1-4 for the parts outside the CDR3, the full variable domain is DTGVSQNPRHKITKRGQNVTFRCDPISEHNRLYWYRQTLGQGPEFLTYFQNEAQLEKSRLLSDRFSAERPKGSFSTLEIQRTEQGDSAMYLCASSQNGYKKGEKLFFGSGTQLSVL.

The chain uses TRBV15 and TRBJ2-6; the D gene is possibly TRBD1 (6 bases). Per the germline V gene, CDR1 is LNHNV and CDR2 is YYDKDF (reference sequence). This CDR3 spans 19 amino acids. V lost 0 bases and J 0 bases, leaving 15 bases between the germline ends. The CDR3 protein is CATSRDRHRVGSGANVLTF. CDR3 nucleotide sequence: TGTGCCACCAGCAGAGATCGTCACAGGGTCGGCTCTGGGGCCAACGTCCTGACTTTC.

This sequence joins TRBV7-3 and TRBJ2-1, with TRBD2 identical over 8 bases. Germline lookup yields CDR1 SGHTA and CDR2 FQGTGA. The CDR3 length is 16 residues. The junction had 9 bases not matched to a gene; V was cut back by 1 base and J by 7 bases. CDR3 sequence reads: CASSLSPTSGWNEQFF. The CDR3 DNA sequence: TGTGCCAGCAGCTTAAGTCCTACTAGCGGATGGAATGAGCAGTTCTTC.

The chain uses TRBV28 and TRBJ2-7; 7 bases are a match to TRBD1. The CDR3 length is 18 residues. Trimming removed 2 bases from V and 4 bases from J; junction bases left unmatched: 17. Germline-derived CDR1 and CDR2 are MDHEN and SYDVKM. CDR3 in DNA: TGTGCCAGCAGTTTAGACCGACAGGGCTTGCCCTCATCTTACGAGCAGTACTTC. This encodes CASSLDRQGLPSSYEQYF.

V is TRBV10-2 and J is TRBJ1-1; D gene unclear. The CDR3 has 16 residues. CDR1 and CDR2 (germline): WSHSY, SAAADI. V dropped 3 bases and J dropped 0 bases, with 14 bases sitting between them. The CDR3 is CASSDIVLLMNTEAFF. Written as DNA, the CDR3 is TGCGCCAGCAGTGATATAGTGCTCCTTATGAACACTGAAGCTTTCTTT.

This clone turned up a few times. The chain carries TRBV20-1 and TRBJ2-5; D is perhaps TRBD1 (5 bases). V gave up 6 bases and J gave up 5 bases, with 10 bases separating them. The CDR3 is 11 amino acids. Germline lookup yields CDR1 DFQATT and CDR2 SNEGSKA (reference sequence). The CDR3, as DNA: TGCAGTGCCCGGACAATGGAGACCCAGTACTTC. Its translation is CSARTMETQYF.

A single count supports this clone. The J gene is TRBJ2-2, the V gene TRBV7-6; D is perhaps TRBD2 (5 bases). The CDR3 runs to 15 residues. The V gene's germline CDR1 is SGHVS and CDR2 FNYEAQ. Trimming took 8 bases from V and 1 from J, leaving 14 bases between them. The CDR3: CASPPVEGNTGELFF. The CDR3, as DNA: TGTGCCAGCCCCCCTGTTGAGGGGAACACCGGGGAGCTGTTTTTT.

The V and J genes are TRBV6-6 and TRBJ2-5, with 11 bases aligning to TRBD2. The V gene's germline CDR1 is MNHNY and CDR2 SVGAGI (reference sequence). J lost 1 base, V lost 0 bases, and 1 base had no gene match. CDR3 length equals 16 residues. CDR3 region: CASSYSGTSGQETQYF. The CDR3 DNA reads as TGTGCCAGCAGTTACTCCGGGACTAGCGGCCAAGAGACCCAGTACTTC.

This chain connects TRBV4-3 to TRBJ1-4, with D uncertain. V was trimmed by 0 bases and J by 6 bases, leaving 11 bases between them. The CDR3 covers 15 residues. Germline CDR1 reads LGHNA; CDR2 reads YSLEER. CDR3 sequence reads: CASSQDRVADEKLFF. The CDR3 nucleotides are TGCGCCAGCAGCCAAGACAGAGTAGCCGATGAAAAACTGTTTTTT.